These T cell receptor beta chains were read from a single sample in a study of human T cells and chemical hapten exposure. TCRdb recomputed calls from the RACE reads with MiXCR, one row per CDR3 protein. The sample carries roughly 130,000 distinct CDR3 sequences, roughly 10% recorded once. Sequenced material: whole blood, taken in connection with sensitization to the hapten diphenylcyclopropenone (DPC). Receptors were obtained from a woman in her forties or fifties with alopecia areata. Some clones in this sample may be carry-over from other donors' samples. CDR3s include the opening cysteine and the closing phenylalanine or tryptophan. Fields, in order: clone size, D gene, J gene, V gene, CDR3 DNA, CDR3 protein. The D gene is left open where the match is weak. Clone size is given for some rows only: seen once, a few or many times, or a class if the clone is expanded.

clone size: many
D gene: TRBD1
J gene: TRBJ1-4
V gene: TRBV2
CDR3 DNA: TGTGCCAGCGAACAGGGGGCATGGAATGATAAACTGTTTTTT
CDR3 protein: CASEQGAWNDKLFF

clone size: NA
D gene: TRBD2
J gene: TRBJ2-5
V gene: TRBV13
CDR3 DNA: TGTGCCAGCAGCTTAGGCCCAGCGGGAAGCCAAGAGACCCAGTACTTC
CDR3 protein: CASSLGPAGSQETQYF

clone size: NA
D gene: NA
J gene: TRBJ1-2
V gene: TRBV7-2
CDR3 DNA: TGTGCCAGCAGCCGGGGACTTGGCTATGGCTACACCTTC
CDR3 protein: CASSRGLGYGYTF

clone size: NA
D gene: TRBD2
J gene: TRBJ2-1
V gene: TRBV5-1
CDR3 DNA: TGCGCCAGCAGAGATCCAGCGGGGGGTCTTCGCAATGAGCAGTTCTTC
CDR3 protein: CASRDPAGGLRNEQFF

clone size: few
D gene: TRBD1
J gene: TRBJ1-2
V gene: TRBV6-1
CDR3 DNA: TGTGCCAGCAGCACCGGGACAGGGGAAGTCTATGGCTACACCTTC
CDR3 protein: CASSTGTGEVYGYTF

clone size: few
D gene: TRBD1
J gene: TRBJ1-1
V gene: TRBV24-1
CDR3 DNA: TGTGCCACCAGGGGACAGGGGGACACTGAAGCTTTCTTT
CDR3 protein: CATRGQGDTEAFF

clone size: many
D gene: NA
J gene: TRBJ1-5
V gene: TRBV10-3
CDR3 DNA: TGTGCCATCAGTGTACAGATGGATCAGCCCCAGCATTTT
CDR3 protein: CAISVQMDQPQHF

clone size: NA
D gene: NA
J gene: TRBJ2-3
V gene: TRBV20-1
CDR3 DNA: TGCAGTGCTAGAGTGGCGGGGACAGATACGCAGTATTTT
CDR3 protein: CSARVAGTDTQYF

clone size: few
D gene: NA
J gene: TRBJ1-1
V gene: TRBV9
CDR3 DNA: TGTGCCAGCAGCCCGAGCAGGCAGCAACAAGCTTTCTTT
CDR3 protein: CASSPSRQQQAFF

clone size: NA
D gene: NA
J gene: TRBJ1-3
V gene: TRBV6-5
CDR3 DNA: TGTGCCAGCAGTTCCATCGAGGTCCACTCTGGAAACACCATATATTTT
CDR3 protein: CASSSIEVHSGNTIYF

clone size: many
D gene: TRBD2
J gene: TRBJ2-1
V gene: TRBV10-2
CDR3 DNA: TGCGCCAGCACTTTGCTTAGCGGGAGTTGGAATGAGCAGTTCTTC
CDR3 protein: CASTLLSGSWNEQFF

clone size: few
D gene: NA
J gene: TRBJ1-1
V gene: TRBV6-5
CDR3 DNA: TGTGCCAGCAGTCTCCTCTCTCAGAGATTGAACACTGAAGCTTTCTTT
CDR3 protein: CASSLLSQRLNTEAFF

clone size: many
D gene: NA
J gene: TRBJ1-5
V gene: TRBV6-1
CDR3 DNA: TGTGCCAGCAGTGAAGGAGAGAGTAATCAGCCCCAGCATTTT
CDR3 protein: CASSEGESNQPQHF

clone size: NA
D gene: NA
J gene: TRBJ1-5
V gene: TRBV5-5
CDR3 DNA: TGTGCCAGCAGCTTGGTCGGGGGTGCGGTTCAGCCCCAGCATTTT
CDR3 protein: CASSLVGGAVQPQHF